This T cell receptor (beta chain) was observed in a study of T-cell memory formation after mild COVID-19. Study-wide context: Largely donor-specific TCR clusters were found. General study points: Memory sampled before infection contained some responding clones, suggesting cross-reactive memory joined. A second wave expanding day 15 to 37 was CD4+-biased; contracting clones were balanced.

Comment on this clonotype: Its antigen remains unidentified.

CDR1 is LGHDT and CDR2 is YNNKEL in the germline V gene (reference sequence). Trimming shortened V by 4 bases and J by 13 bases, and 14 bases separated the two germline ends. The CDR3 consists of 13 residues. TCRdb reprocessed the 5' RACE reads with MiXCR, giving one entry per CDR3 protein. The table shows a few hundred thousand distinct CDR3 sequences, with 18% occurring only once. The gene calls are TRBV3-1 and TRBJ1-6, with D tentatively TRBD1 (5 bases). The clonotype was recovered from a man younger than 35 who had mild COVID-19 (a few samples of this study predate the infection). Cell type and time point are not known. Sample: PBMCs or a T cell subset sorted from them (not recorded which). The CDR3 loop reads CASSLGRSGPLHF. DNA for the CDR3: TGTGCCAGCAGCCTGGGACGTTCGGGGCCCCTCCACTTT.